What follows are 28 T cell receptor beta chains derived from one specimen sequenced in a study of blood T cell repertoires in COVID-19. Assay: immunoSEQ multiplex PCR; the TCRdb copy retains only in-frame clones and omits some. This table has 140,000 to 150,000 clones, 86% appearing once. The sequenced sample consisted of PBMCs or T cells enriched from blood (not recorded which). The receptor set was obtained from a man over 45 who had recovered from COVID-19.

The rearrangement uses TRBV21-1 and TRBJ2-7; TRBD1 is taken as the D call from the table, unchecked against the DNA. TRBV21-1 is a documented pseudogene. This CDR3 comprises 19 residues. DNA for the CDR3: TGTGCCAGCAGCAAAGCGCCAGGGGGACAGGGAAGAGGCTGTCACGAGCAGTACGTC. Protein sequence: CASSKAPGGQGRGCHEQYV.

The chain combines TRBV9 with TRBJ1-1, with D possibly being TRBD1 (5 bases). V lost 0 bases, J lost 0 bases, and 9 bases lay in between. The CDR3 runs to 15 residues. Looked up from germline, CDR1 is SGDLS and CDR2 is YYNGEE. CDR3 region: CASSVEGHLNTEAFF. DNA for the CDR3: TGTGCCAGCAGCGTAGAAGGACACTTGAACACTGAAGCTTTCTTT. Full variable domain (rest looked up from reference TRBV9 and TRBJ1-1): DSGVTQTPKHLITATGQRVTLRCSPRSGDLSVYWYQQSLDQGLQFLIQYYNGEERAKGNILERFSAQQFPDLHSELNLSSLELGDSALYFCASSVEGHLNTEAFFGQGTRLTVV.

This clone showed up just once. The chain employs TRBV6-6 and TRBJ1-2; D might be TRBD1 (6 bases). The CDR3 has 12 residues. CDR1 and CDR2 from the germline V gene are MNHNY and SVGAGI (reference sequence). Written as DNA, the CDR3 is TGTGGCTCCGGGACAAATAACTATGGCTACACCTTC. This sequence encodes CGSGTNNYGYTF.

J is TRBJ1-4 and V is TRBV28; TRBD1 aligns across 9 bases. Trimming took 4 bases from V and 8 from J; bases not matched to a gene: 8. This CDR3 is 15 amino acids long. Germline assignment: CDR1 MDHEN and CDR2 SYDVKM. The CDR3 reads CASSSTGTGREKLFF. In DNA form, the CDR3 reads TGTGCCAGCAGTTCGACCGGGACAGGGAGGGAAAAACTGTTTTTT.

J is TRBJ2-7 and V is TRBV2; D call uncertain. CDR1 and CDR2 (germline): SNHLY, FYNNEI. This CDR3 region has 11 residues. V dropped 2 bases and J dropped 6 bases, with 5 bases sitting between them. CDR3 protein: CASSEYSEQYF. DNA for the CDR3: TGTGCCAGCAGTGAATACAGCGAGCAGTACTTC.

This clone came up a few times. The V gene is TRBV28, the J gene TRBJ2-1; D might be TRBD1 (6 bases). The CDR3 sequence is 14 residues long. Germline V gene sequence: CDR1 MDHEN, CDR2 SYDVKM. V was shortened by 6 bases and J by 8 bases, with 17 bases between the two germline ends. The chain's CDR3 is CASSPLGALYEQFF. The CDR3, as DNA: TGTGCCAGCAGCCCGCTGGGGGCCCTTTATGAGCAGTTCTTC.

This chain uses TRBV9 with TRBJ2-5, with 11 bases that match TRBD2. The J segment lost 0 bases and the V segment lost 2 bases, leaving 9 bases of the junction unmatched. The CDR3 is made up of 18 amino acids. Looked up from germline, CDR1 is SGDLS and CDR2 is YYNGEE. Here the CDR3 DNA reads TGTGCCAGCAGCGTGGGACTAGCGGCCTTGGGGTACCAAGAGACCCAGTACTTC. Translated, it gives CASSVGLAALGYQETQYF.

A single count supports this clone. V usage is TRBV5-4 and J usage is TRBJ2-1; 7 bases are a match to TRBD2. From germline, CDR1 is SGHNT and CDR2 YYREEE (reference sequence). This CDR3 comprises 14 residues. Trimming took 2 bases from V and 6 from J; bases not matched to a gene: 5. CDR3 nucleotide sequence: TGTGCCAGCAGCTTAAGGGAGGGGAGCAATGAGCAGTTCTTC. This sequence encodes CASSLREGSNEQFF.

The J gene is TRBJ2-1, the V gene TRBV15, with D perhaps matching TRBD1 (6 bases). Trimming pared 6 bases from V and 5 bases from J, leaving 14 bases between. The CDR3 is 14 amino acids. The germline CDR1 and CDR2 sequences are LNHNV and YYDKDF (reference sequence). CDR3 in amino acids: CATSTGMGNNEQFF. In nucleotides, the CDR3 is TGTGCCACCAGTACAGGGATGGGCAACAATGAGCAGTTCTTC.

This chain links TRBV27 with TRBJ2-3; 8 bases match TRBD2. Trimming at V came to 6 bases and at J to 6 bases, leaving 11 bases not matched to a gene. The CDR3 is 15 amino acids. Germline loops: CDR1 MNHEY, CDR2 SMNVEV (reference sequence). The CDR3 reads CASSRPGLVMDTQYF. Here the CDR3 DNA reads TGTGCCAGCAGCCGCCCGGGACTAGTAATGGATACGCAGTATTTT.

With regard to this clone: Other nucleotide sequences in the sample specify the same CDR3. This sequence joins TRBV6-2 or TRBV6-3 and TRBJ1-1; D gene uncertain. Germline V gene sequence: CDR1 MNHEY, CDR2 SVGEGT. V was clipped by 2 bases and J by 2 bases, with 6 bases between them. CDR3 length: 13 residues. As DNA, the CDR3 is TGTGCCAGCAGTTACGAGGGAAACACTGAAGCTTTCTTT. Translated, it gives CASSYEGNTEAFF.

The V call is TRBV11-1, the J call TRBJ2-7, with D maybe TRBD2 (5 bases). Germline CDR1 is SGHAT and CDR2 is FQDESV (reference sequence). The CDR3 has 15 residues. V was shortened by 3 bases and J by 2 bases, with 14 bases between the two germline ends. The CDR3 reads CASSLDRGFPYEQYF. CDR3 in DNA: TGTGCCAGCAGCTTGGACCGCGGGTTCCCCTACGAGCAGTACTTC.

The genes are TRBV18 and TRBJ2-7, with 9 bases fitting TRBD1. Germline CDR1 KGHSH, CDR2 LQKENI. This CDR3 contains 14 residues. The trim removed 3 bases at V and 5 bases at J, leaving 5 bases unmatched. The CDR3 reads CASSPGTGHHEQYV. The CDR3 DNA is TGTGCCAGCTCACCCGGGACAGGGCACCACGAGCAGTACGTC.

The gene calls are TRBV24-1 and TRBJ2-1; 11 bases match TRBD2. The CDR3 consists of 16 residues. Per the germline V gene, CDR1 is KGHDR and CDR2 is SFDVKD. V lost 5 bases to trimming and J lost 3 bases; unmatched junction nucleotides: 5. The CDR3 region is CATSAGLAEGYNEQFF. CDR3 nucleotide sequence: TGTGCCACCAGTGCGGGACTAGCGGAGGGCTACAATGAGCAGTTCTTC.

This clone has only a few counts. This rearrangement joins TRBV18 to TRBJ1-2, with 10 bases aligning to TRBD1. The junction had 4 bases not matched to a gene; V was cut back by 3 bases and J by 6 bases. Germline V lookup: CDR1 KGHSH, CDR2 LQKENI. The CDR3 totals 14 residues. CDR3 protein: CASSPGQGEDGYTF. The DNA for the CDR3 is TGTGCCAGCTCACCTGGACAGGGGGAGGATGGCTACACCTTC.

The chain combines TRBV27 with TRBJ1-2; the match to TRBD1 covers 9 bases. V was pared by 5 bases and J by 6 bases, with 10 bases of the junction left unmatched. Germline V gives CDR1 MNHEY, CDR2 SMNVEV (reference sequence). The CDR3 length is 15 residues. CDR3 nucleotides: TGTGCCAGCAGTGGGGGGACAGGGAGGTTAAATGGCTACACCTTC. This gives the protein CASSGGTGRLNGYTF.

V and J are TRBV30 and TRBJ1-2; TRBD1 might be the D (5 bases). V was clipped by 3 bases and J by 8 bases, with 13 bases between them. The CDR3 loop spans 12 amino acids. The V gene's germline CDR1 is GTSNPN and CDR2 SVGIG (reference sequence). CDR3 loop: CAWRGVAYGYTF. CDR3 DNA sequence: TGTGCCTGGAGAGGGGTAGCTTACGGCTACACCTTC.

The chain joins TRBV4-1 to TRBJ2-7; 7 positions match TRBD1. The CDR3 extends over 17 amino acids. V was clipped by 5 bases and J by 2 bases; unmatched bases: 15. Germline CDR1 reads MGHRA; CDR2 reads YSYEKL. DNA for the CDR3: TGCGCCAGCAGCTTTCCCGGGACAGATGCTCGGACCTACGAGCAGTACTTC. Protein sequence: CASSFPGTDARTYEQYF.

The table lists this clone with a few counts. V usage is TRBV19 and J usage is TRBJ2-1; 11 nucleotides align to TRBD2. Germline loops: CDR1 LNHDA, CDR2 SQIVND (reference sequence). The CDR3 has 16 residues. With 3 bases clipped from V and 5 bases from J, the junction kept 6 bases outside the gene matches. The chain's CDR3 is CASSIGLAGGNNEQFF. In DNA, the CDR3 is TGTGCCAGTAGTATTGGGCTAGCGGGAGGCAACAATGAGCAGTTCTTC.

The rearrangement joins TRBV27 to TRBJ2-3; TRBD2 aligns across 9 bases. The CDR3 runs 16 residues. CDR1 and CDR2 from the germline V gene are MNHEY and SMNVEV (reference sequence). Trimming removed 3 bases from V and 5 bases from J; junction bases left unmatched: 9. DNA of the CDR3: TGTGCCAGCAGTTTGGCAGCGGGAGGCGTCGGAGATACGCAGTATTTT. Its translation is CASSLAAGGVGDTQYF.

A single count supports this clone. The rearrangement uses TRBV5-8 and TRBJ1-6, with D unresolved. Germline lookup yields CDR1 SGHTS and CDR2 YDEGEE. Trimming took off 5 bases at V and 5 bases at J, with 11 bases between the two ends. The CDR3 covers 14 residues. The CDR3: CASRSGLHNSPLHF. CDR3 nucleotides: TGTGCCAGCAGGTCGGGGTTACATAATTCACCCCTCCACTTT.

This clone has only a few counts. The J gene is TRBJ2-7, the V gene TRBV5-1; no definite D call. Germline loops: CDR1 SGHRS, CDR2 YFSETQ. There are 11 residues in the CDR3. The DNA for the CDR3 is TGCGCCAGCAGTAGGTTTGGCGGTTTCGGGGTC. It encodes CASSRFGGFGV.

The chain employs TRBV6-5 and TRBJ2-7; D uncertain. V was clipped by 6 bases and J by 6 bases, with 9 bases between them. CDR3 length: 11 amino acids. Germline CDR1 MNHEY, CDR2 SVGAGI. DNA for the CDR3: TGTGCCAGCAGAAGTGGGCTCGAGCAGTACTTC. Translating it yields CASRSGLEQYF.

This chain joins TRBV4-1 and TRBJ1-2; D is perhaps TRBD1 (6 bases). Germline V gene lookup returns CDR1 MGHRA and CDR2 YSYEKL. This CDR3 spans 15 amino acids. V dropped 0 bases and J dropped 4 bases, with 12 bases sitting between them. This chain's CDR3 is CASSQDTGTGYGYTF. CDR3 sequence (DNA): TGCGCCAGCAGCCAAGACACAGGGACGGGCTATGGCTACACCTTC.

The chain uses TRBV5-1 and TRBJ2-5; 9 nucleotides line up with TRBD1. Unmatched junction bases numbered 1, after V lost 0 bases and J lost 1 base. CDR3 length: 15 amino acids. CDR1 and CDR2 from the germline V gene are SGHRS and YFSETQ. The CDR3 bases are TGCGCCAGCAGCTTGGGGGACAGGGCCCAAGAGACCCAGTACTTC. Its protein is CASSLGDRAQETQYF.

The rearrangement joins TRBV18 to TRBJ1-1; TRBD1 matches 11 bases. CDR1 KGHSH and CDR2 LQKENI come from the germline V gene. CDR3 length equals 15 residues. V lost 3 bases to trimming and J lost 2 bases; unmatched junction nucleotides: 2. This CDR3 is CASSPRTGGNTEAFF. CDR3 sequence (DNA): TGTGCCAGCTCACCCCGGACAGGGGGCAACACTGAAGCTTTCTTT.

The chain is built from TRBV7-2 and TRBJ2-7, with D tentatively TRBD1 (5 bases). V dropped 3 bases and J dropped 2 bases, with 11 bases sitting between them. Germline V gene lookup returns CDR1 SGHTA and CDR2 FQGNSA. CDR3 length: 14 amino acids. CDR3 sequence reads: CASSFKSGTYEQYF. The DNA for the CDR3 is TGTGCCAGCAGCTTTAAGTCAGGGACCTACGAGCAGTACTTC. Supplemented by reference TRBV7-2 and TRBJ2-7, the full variable domain reads GAGVSQSPSNKVTEKGKDVELRCDPISGHTALYWYRQSLGQGLEFLIYFQGNSAPDKSGLPSDRFSAERTGGSVSTLTIQRTQQEDSAVYLCASSFKSGTYEQYFGPGTRLTVT.

The chain carries TRBV28 and TRBJ1-4; perhaps TRBD1 as D (6 bases). V shed 5 bases and J shed 7 bases, with 17 bases lying between them. This CDR3 region has 15 residues. Germline V CDR1 and CDR2: MDHEN, SYDVKM. CDR3 DNA: TGTGCCAGCAGTCCCCCCAAACGGGGGGCTGAAAAACTGTTTTTT. Its protein product is CASSPPKRGAEKLFF.